These 6 T cell receptor beta chains share one sample of origin, sequenced in a study of breast tumors, draining lymph nodes, adjacent tissues. Axillary draining lymph nodes of breast cancer patients supplied the node samples. MiXCR, run by TCRdb on the multiplex PCR reads, gives a single entry per CDR3 protein. Of about 200,000 distinct CDR3 sequences in the sample, about 32% were seen once. The sequencing sample was made of axillary lymph node tissue. These receptors were collected from a female donor with breast cancer. Some clones in this sample may be carry-over from other donors' samples.

A few counts support this clonotype. A much larger clone lies one base from this, so it may be a read error. The rearrangement joins TRBV13 to TRBJ2-7, with D perhaps being TRBD1 or TRBD2 (7 bases each). Germline V CDR1 and CDR2: PRHDT, FYEKMQ (reference sequence). V was cut by 2 bases and J by 4 bases, with 21 bases left in between. The CDR3 sequence is 17 residues long. The CDR3: CASSLRGRVGGAYEQYF. The CDR3 region has the DNA TGTGCCAGCAGCTTACGTGGGAGGGTAGGGGGCGCTTACGAGCAGTACTTC.

This clonotype was seen a single time. The rearrangement links TRBV5-8 to TRBJ2-5; TRBD1 matches 8 bases. The germline V gene encodes CDR1 SGHTS and CDR2 YDEGEE. Trimming took 4 bases from V and 4 from J; bases not matched to a gene: 3. The CDR3 is 13 residues long. The CDR3 is CASSDDRGETQYF. CDR3 DNA: TGTGCCAGCAGCGATGACAGGGGAGAGACCCAGTACTTC.

Concerning this clonotype itself: Compared with germline, one end of the junction differs, possibly owing to a read error. The chain has TRBV7-2 and TRBJ1-2; D possibly corresponds to TRBD1 (6 bases). The germline CDR1 and CDR2 sequences are SGHTA and FQGNSA. The CDR3 has 15 residues. The CDR3 spells CASSPAAGDKYGYPF. The CDR3 DNA reads as TGTGCCAGCAGCCCGGCGGCAGGGGATAAGTATGGCTACCCCTTC.

Ten or more counts support this clonotype. The V and J genes are TRBV18 and TRBJ2-1, with TRBD2 matching over 7 bases. Trimming at V came to 0 bases and at J to 8 bases, leaving 4 bases not matched to a gene. Germline V gives CDR1 KGHSH, CDR2 LQKENI. The CDR3 is 14 amino acids. The CDR3: CASSPPGGRDEQFF. The CDR3 bases are TGTGCCAGCTCACCACCGGGGGGGAGAGATGAGCAGTTCTTC.

This clonotype has at least ten counts. The rearrangement links TRBV20-1 to TRBJ2-7, with 12 bases matching TRBD1. Germline CDR1 reads DFQATT; CDR2 reads SNEGSKA (reference sequence). V was clipped by 1 base and J by 3 bases; unmatched bases: 4. This CDR3 is 15 amino acids long. CDR3 region: CSARGGTGGFYEQYF. The CDR3 coding sequence is TGCAGTGCTAGAGGCGGGACAGGGGGCTTCTACGAGCAGTACTTC.

The chain couples TRBV9 to TRBJ1-6; 8 nucleotides line up with TRBD1. The germline V gene encodes CDR1 SGDLS and CDR2 YYNGEE. V was clipped by 4 bases and J by 5 bases; unmatched bases: 17. CDR3 length equals 19 residues. The CDR3 region has the DNA TGTGCCAGCAGCACCCGGACAGGGTACCAGGGAGAAAATAATTCACCCCTCCACTTT. Translation gives CASSTRTGYQGENNSPLHF.